One and the same sample provided the 8 T cell receptor beta chains below, sequenced in a study of blood T cells in healthy people across ages. Sample-barcoded 5' priming and a J-beta primer mix drove a second PCR of about 6 to 12 cycles. A single record per CDR3 protein comes from TCRdb applying MiXCR to the 5' RACE reads. This sample has roughly 1.9 million distinct CDR3 sequences, with roughly two fifths found just once. What was sequenced was blood. The receptors come from a human donor in good health.

This CDR3 reads CASSLSRRATYEQYF. The CDR3 DNA sequence: TGTGCCAGCAGCTTATCCCGGCGGGCTACCTACGAGCAGTACTTC. The chain uses TRBV11-1 and TRBJ2-7, with D tentatively TRBD2 (5 bases). The germline V gene has CDR1 SGHAT and CDR2 FQDESV (reference sequence). Trimming left V 2 bases short and J 2 bases short, with 13 bases between. CDR3 length: 15 amino acids.

V usage is TRBV6-6 and J usage is TRBJ1-5; D is uncertain. CDR1 and CDR2 (germline): MNHNY, SVGAGI (reference sequence). This CDR3 has 10 residues. The V end was cut by 7 bases, the J end by 11 bases, with 9 bases between. For the CDR3, the DNA is TGTGCCAGCATCGGAGAGACCCAGCATTTT. It yields the protein CASIGETQHF.

The table lists this clonotype with a few counts. A much larger clonotype is one base distant, so this may be a read error. The J gene is TRBJ2-7, the V gene TRBV6-6; 10 bases line up with TRBD2. This CDR3 is 15 amino acids long. The V segment lost 6 bases and the J segment 0 bases; nucleotides outside the gene matches: 5. Germline V gene data show CDR1 as MNHNY and CDR2 as SVGAGI (reference sequence). The CDR3 nucleotides are TGTGCCAGCAGCCCCGGGACTAGCGCCTCCTACGAGCAGTACTTC. This gives the protein CASSPGTSASYEQYF.

This clonotype was found once. The chain joins TRBV28 to TRBJ1-3, with D possibly being TRBD1 (5 bases). Trimming shortened V by 6 bases and J by 0 bases, and 15 bases separated the two germline ends. The CDR3 contains 16 residues. Germline V lookup: CDR1 MDHEN, CDR2 SYDVKM. CDR3 sequence reads: CASRPFRDGSGNTIYF. The CDR3 bases are TGTGCCAGCAGACCCTTTAGGGACGGCTCTGGAAACACCATATATTTT. Full variable domain (outside the CDR3, taken from reference TRBV28 and TRBJ1-3): DVKVTQSSRYLVKRTGEKVFLECVQDMDHENMFWYRQDPGLGLRLIYFSYDVKMKEKGDIPEGYSVSREKKERFSLILESASTNQTSMYLCASRPFRDGSGNTIYFGEGSWLTVV.

This clonotype occurred a few times. V gene TRBV4-1 combines with J gene TRBJ2-7; D not certain. Germline lookup yields CDR1 MGHRA and CDR2 YSYEKL. The V end was cut by 3 bases, the J end by 2 bases, with 8 bases between. This CDR3 comprises 13 residues. The CDR3 region has the DNA TGCGCCAGCAGCCACGGGCCGACCTACGAGCAGTACTTC. This gives the protein CASSHGPTYEQYF.

This clonotype occurred many times. Here the CDR3 reads CSVLDRGLSGANVLTF. Written as DNA, the CDR3 is TGCAGCGTTTTGGACAGGGGACTTTCTGGGGCCAACGTCCTGACTTTC. The chain uses TRBV29-1 and TRBJ2-6, with 9 bases fitting TRBD1. The germline CDR1 and CDR2 sequences are SQVTM and ANQGSEA. This CDR3 is 16 amino acids long. V was pared by 5 bases and J by 1 base, with 6 bases of the junction left unmatched.

The chain recombines TRBV20-1 with TRBJ2-1, with 13 bases identical to TRBD2. Germline V CDR1 and CDR2: DFQATT, SNEGSKA (reference sequence). J was trimmed by 3 bases and V by 6 bases; bases with no gene match: 11. This CDR3 comprises 17 residues. The CDR3 sequence: CSAAGTSGVLNYNEQFF. DNA of the CDR3: TGCAGTGCCGCCGGGACTAGCGGGGTGCTTAACTACAATGAGCAGTTCTTC.

This clonotype was found a few times. The CDR3 coding sequence is TGTGCCAGCAGTCCGACAAGAAATAAAGAGACCCAGTACTTC. Protein product: CASSPTRNKETQYF. V usage is TRBV6-6 and J usage is TRBJ2-5; no clear D gene. Trimming took off 5 bases at V and 3 bases at J, with 13 bases between the two ends. Germline V gives CDR1 MNHNY, CDR2 SVGAGI (reference sequence). The CDR3 is 14 residues long.